The rows below give T cell receptor beta chains drawn from one sample of a study of shared clonotypes between healthy human individuals. The protocol was immunoSEQ multiplex PCR, while the TCRdb copy is restricted to in-frame clones and leaves out a portion. The sample has 800,000 to 950,000 clones; 90% to 98% are singletons. The sequencing sample was made of naive CD8+ T cells sorted from blood. These TCRs come from a man aged 30 to 45 in good health. CDR3s include the opening cysteine and the closing phenylalanine or tryptophan. Fields, in order: V gene, J gene, D gene, CDR3 length, clone size, CDR3 protein, CDR3 DNA. The D gene is left open where the match is weak. A clone size is listed for some rows: how often the clone was seen (once, few, many), or a class if it is expanded.

TRBV7-9	TRBJ2-1	NA	12	NA	CASSLGTPEQFF	TGTGCCAGCAGCTTAGGAACCCCTGAGCAGTTCTTC
TRBV5-6	TRBJ2-4	TRBD2	15	NA	CASSQKTSGWNIQYF	TGTGCCAGCAGCCAGAAGACTAGCGGATGGAACATTCAGTACTTC
TRBV2	TRBJ2-4	TRBD2	16	NA	CASSEAAGVAKNIQYF	TGTGCCAGCAGTGAAGCTGCGGGAGTCGCCAAAAACATTCAGTACTTC
TRBV21-1	TRBJ2-6	NA	21	NA	CASSTGGLAGDYPSGANVLTF	TGTGCCAGCAGCACCGGGGGACTAGCGGGTGATTACCCCTCTGGGGCCAACGTCCTGACTTTC
TRBV4-1	TRBJ2-1	TRBD1	14	NA	CASSQGGQDNEQFF	TGCGCCAGCAGCCAGGGCGGACAGGACAATGAGCAGTTCTTC
TRBV7-9	TRBJ1-3	NA	16	NA	CASSLRMTGTGNTIYF	TGTGCCAGCAGCTTAAGAATGACGGGGACTGGAAACACCATATATTTT
TRBV7-9	TRBJ1-2	NA	12	NA	CASSHRQDGYTF	TGTGCCAGCAGCCACCGACAGGATGGCTACACCTTC
TRBV7-9	TRBJ1-4	NA	12	NA	CASSFENEKLFF	TGTGCCAGCAGCTTCGAAAATGAAAAACTGTTTTTT
TRBV2	TRBJ1-4	NA	14	NA	CASSPREGWEKLFF	TGTGCCAGCAGCCCTAGAGAGGGGTGGGAAAAACTGTTTTTT
TRBV11-2	TRBJ2-7	NA	12	NA	CASSFRVDEQYF	TGTGCCAGCAGCTTTCGAGTGGACGAGCAGTACTTC
TRBV7-3	TRBJ2-3	NA	15	NA	CASSPTALSTDTQYF	TGTGCCAGCAGCCCAACGGCCCTTAGCACAGATACGCAGTATTTT
TRBV28	TRBJ2-2	TRBD1	18	NA	CASSSRTGRILYTGELFF	TGTGCCAGCAGTTCCCGGACAGGGCGAATCCTTTACACCGGGGAGCTGTTTTTT
TRBV14	TRBJ2-5	NA	14	once	CASSQDGYSETQYF	TGTGCCAGCAGCCAAGACGGTTACTCAGAGACCCAGTACTTC
TRBV7-9	TRBJ2-5	NA	16	NA	CASTLLISESQETQYF	TGTGCCAGCACCCTCCTGATTTCAGAGTCTCAAGAGACCCAGTACTTC
TRBV27	TRBJ2-3	NA	11	once	CASSLEDTQYF	TGTGCCAGCAGTTTAGAAGATACGCAGTATTTT
TRBV7-2	TRBJ2-7	NA	14	NA	CASSVQADMSEQYF	TGTGCCAGCAGCGTACAGGCTGATATGAGCGAGCAGTACTTC
TRBV6-5	TRBJ2-7	TRBD2	15	NA	CASSYRLAGTYEQYF	TGTGCCAGCAGTTACAGACTAGCGGGAACTTACGAGCAGTACTTC
TRBV7-9	TRBJ2-1	NA	12	NA	CASSSTVGEQFF	TGTGCCAGCAGCTCGACAGTAGGTGAGCAGTTCTTC
TRBV7-9	TRBJ2-3	NA	11	NA	CASSLLGSKYF	TGTGCCAGCAGCTTACTGGGCTCGAAGTATTTT
TRBV2	TRBJ2-7	TRBD1	14	NA	CASRTGQGVDEQYF	TGTGCCAGCAGGACGGGACAGGGGGTGGACGAGCAGTACTTC
TRBV6-1	TRBJ2-1	TRBD2	16	NA	CASSVLAGAIYNEQFF	TGTGCCAGCAGTGTTCTAGCGGGAGCAATCTACAATGAGCAGTTCTTC
TRBV11-3	TRBJ2-6	NA	15	NA	CASSSQGPGANVLTF	TGTGCCAGCAGCTCCCAGGGTCCTGGGGCCAACGTCCTGACTTTC
TRBV19	TRBJ2-7	TRBD2	19	NA	CASSQAYRSSGGSSYEQYF	TGTGCCAGTAGTCAAGCTTACCGTTCTAGCGGGGGGAGCTCCTACGAGCAGTACTTC
TRBV6-6	TRBJ2-7	NA	15	NA	CASSYLRQDSYEQYF	TGTGCCAGCAGTTACTTGCGACAGGACTCCTACGAGCAGTACTTC
TRBV27	TRBJ2-1	TRBD2	16	NA	CASSLLSGGSYNEQFF	TGTGCCAGCAGTTTATTAAGCGGGGGATCCTACAATGAGCAGTTCTTC
TRBV7-9	TRBJ2-1	TRBD2	18	NA	CASSSNIGTSGYDNEQFF	TGTGCCAGCAGCTCTAATATAGGGACTAGCGGGTATGACAATGAGCAGTTCTTC
TRBV5-1	TRBJ2-4	NA	16	NA	CASSFFPEVAKNIQYF	TGCGCCAGCAGCTTTTTCCCGGAGGTAGCCAAAAACATTCAGTACTTC
TRBV29-1	TRBJ2-7	TRBD2	15	NA	CSVEGWSSGYYEQYF	TGCAGCGTTGAGGGTTGGTCTAGCGGATACTACGAGCAGTACTTC
TRBV7-9	TRBJ2-7	NA	15	once	CASSLSIGLSYEQYF	TGTGCCAGCAGCTTATCAATAGGACTTTCCTACGAGCAGTACTTC
TRBV13	TRBJ2-7	TRBD1	13	NA	CASSFLGGGEQYF	TGTGCCAGCAGCTTCCTAGGGGGCGGCGAGCAGTACTTC
TRBV4-1	TRBJ2-2	TRBD2	14	NA	CASSGRENTGELFF	TGCGCCAGCAGCGGGAGGGAGAACACCGGGGAGCTGTTTTTT
TRBV6-6	TRBJ2-2	TRBD1	16	NA	CASSFRQGANTGELFF	TGTGCCAGCAGTTTCAGACAGGGGGCTAACACCGGGGAGCTGTTTTTT
TRBV6-5	TRBJ2-7	TRBD2	12	once	CASGTSVYEQYF	TGTGCCAGCGGGACTAGTGTCTACGAGCAGTACTTC
TRBV6-6	TRBJ2-1	NA	16	NA	CASSYSVRETYNEQFF	TGTGCCAGCAGTTACTCGGTACGGGAGACATACAATGAGCAGTTCTTC
TRBV12-5	TRBJ2-2	NA	11	NA	CASGLGGELFF	TGTGCTAGTGGTTTGGGGGGGGAGCTGTTTTTT
TRBV7-9	TRBJ2-1	TRBD2	17	NA	CASSPGTSGRIYNEQFF	TGTGCCAGCAGCCCGGGGACTAGCGGGAGGATCTACAATGAGCAGTTCTTC
TRBV7-8	TRBJ2-7	NA	14	NA	CASSVPGTSYEQYF	TGTGCCAGCAGCGTTCCCGGGACCTCCTACGAGCAGTACTTC
TRBV15	TRBJ1-5	NA	16	NA	CATSRGGQGQEQPQHF	TGTGCCACCAGCAGAGGGGGCCAAGGGCAGGAACAGCCCCAGCATTTT
TRBV19	TRBJ2-3	NA	13	NA	CASSGTSTDTQYF	TGTGCCAGTAGCGGTACTAGCACAGATACGCAGTATTTT
TRBV7-2	TRBJ2-3	NA	13	NA	CASSLGGTDTQYF	TGTGCCAGCAGCTTAGGCGGCACAGATACGCAGTATTTT
TRBV27	TRBJ2-7	NA	13	NA	CASSYSETYEQYF	TGTGCCAGCAGTTATTCAGAAACCTACGAGCAGTACTTC